This T cell receptor (beta chain) was recorded in a study of T-cell memory formation after mild COVID-19. The germline V and J ends were trimmed by 1 base and 3 bases, with 7 bases remaining between them. This CDR3 spans 14 amino acids. The table lists this clonotype with a few counts. TCRdb re-analysed the 5' RACE reads in MiXCR, keeping a single row per CDR3 protein. In the table there are some 210,000 distinct CDR3 sequences, under 12% of which are singletons. Sequenced input: PBMCs or a T cell subset sorted from them (not recorded which). The receptor comes from a young man who had mild COVID-19 (a few samples of this study predate the infection). Cell type and time point are not known. The chain links TRBV12-3 or TRBV12-4 to TRBJ1-5; D unresolved. CDR3 region: CASSLGRYNQPQHF. CDR3 nucleotide sequence: TGTGCCAGCAGTTTAGGCAGGTACAATCAGCCCCAGCATTTT.